Following are 27 T cell receptor beta chains from one sample sequenced in a study of human T cells and chemical hapten exposure. MiXCR, applied by TCRdb to the RACE reads, yields one record per CDR3 protein. This table has 45,000 or so distinct CDR3 sequences, less than 4.5% appearing once. The sample's time point: healthy volunteer bleed at 2 weeks. The authors' total RNA extraction used unfractionated whole blood. Source material: whole blood. These receptors were collected from a human donor in good health. Some clones in this sample may be carry-over from other donors' samples.

This chain uses TRBV5-1 with TRBJ2-5, with D tentatively TRBD1 or TRBD2 (5 bases each). CDR3 length: 13 residues. V lost 1 base, J lost 5 bases, and 9 bases lay in between. Germline V CDR1 and CDR2: SGHRS, YFSETQ. The CDR3 loop is CASSLRGTETQYF. The CDR3 coding sequence is TGCGCCAGCAGCTTGAGAGGGACGGAGACCCAGTACTTC.

The chain links TRBV10-3 to TRBJ2-7, with 9 bases lining up with TRBD1. V lost 10 bases, J lost 3 bases, and 4 bases stayed unmatched. Looked up from germline, CDR1 is ENHRY and CDR2 is SYGVKD. The CDR3 spans 12 residues. This CDR3 is CANGTGFYEQYF. CDR3 sequence (DNA): TGTGCCAACGGGACAGGGTTCTACGAGCAGTACTTC.

This clonotype has only a few counts. J is TRBJ2-1 and V is TRBV4-1, with D possibly matching TRBD1 (5 bases). From germline, CDR1 is MGHRA and CDR2 YSYEKL. This CDR3 has 14 residues. Trimming stripped 3 bases from V and 2 bases from J, with 8 bases between. The CDR3 sequence is CASSHQDTYNEQFF. The CDR3 bases are TGCGCCAGCAGCCACCAGGACACCTACAATGAGCAGTTCTTC.

This clonotype was counted ten times or more. The V gene is TRBV6-5, the J gene TRBJ2-5; tentative D call: TRBD2 (6 bases). Trimming stripped 0 bases from V and 2 bases from J, with 7 bases between. This CDR3 has 14 amino acids. Germline V gives CDR1 MNHEY, CDR2 SVGAGI. The CDR3 DNA reads TGTGCCAGCAGTTACTCGGGACTTCAAGAGACCCAGTACTTC. Translating gives CASSYSGLQETQYF.

This clonotype has a handful of counts. The J gene is TRBJ2-1, the V gene TRBV12-3 or TRBV12-4, with D possibly being TRBD2 (5 bases). The ends were cut back, 4 bases at V and 10 bases at J, with 5 bases in the middle. This CDR3 is 10 amino acids long. The CDR3 loop is CASSSGEQFF. The DNA of the CDR3 is TGTGCCAGCAGTTCGGGGGAGCAGTTCTTC.

V and J are TRBV23-1 and TRBJ1-2, with D possibly being TRBD1 (5 bases). TRBV23-1 is filed as an ORF, its function uncertain. V was shortened by 4 bases and J by 5 bases, with 14 bases between the two germline ends. This CDR3 is built from 14 residues. The CDR3 loop reads CASSPDSHPYGYTF. In DNA, the CDR3 is TGCGCCAGCAGTCCCGACAGCCACCCATATGGCTACACCTTC.

For this clonotype: This clone may be a read error of a much larger clone one base away. The chain carries TRBV7-6 and TRBJ1-1, with D hard to call. Germline CDR1 and CDR2: SGHVS and FNYEAQ. CDR3 length: 13 amino acids. V shed 0 bases and J shed 6 bases, with 8 bases lying between them. The CDR3 DNA reads as TGTGCCAGCAGCTTAGCCCGTTGGGCTGAAGCTTTCTTT. It specifies CASSLARWAEAFF.

The chain recombines TRBV4-1 with TRBJ2-3, with 8 bases lining up with TRBD1. This CDR3 is 17 amino acids long. From germline, CDR1 is MGHRA and CDR2 YSYEKL. V shed 1 base and J 5 bases; nucleotides not matched to a gene: 11. CDR3: CASSQVAGAGTGDTQYF. CDR3 in DNA: TGCGCCAGCAGCCAAGTGGCCGGGGCAGGGACAGGAGATACGCAGTATTTT.

V and J are TRBV12-3 or TRBV12-4 and TRBJ2-4; D uncertain. Deletions cut 6 bases from V and 0 bases from J, with 15 bases between. The CDR3 consists of 16 residues. In DNA form, the CDR3 reads TGTGCCAGCAGCACCGCGGACGCGAAAGCCAAAAACATTCAGTACTTC. Translating gives CASSTADAKAKNIQYF.

Many counts were recorded for this clonotype. The V call is TRBV20-1, the J call TRBJ1-5, with a tentative D call TRBD1 (5 bases). The CDR3 length is 17 residues. V was clipped by 3 bases and J by 1 base, with 19 bases between them. Germline loops: CDR1 DFQATT, CDR2 SNEGSKA (reference sequence). The CDR3: CSASRLRARGSNQPQHF. CDR3 bases: TGCAGTGCTAGTAGATTGAGGGCCCGGGGGAGCAATCAGCCCCAGCATTTT.

This clonotype has a count of ten or more. The J gene is TRBJ1-6, the V gene TRBV3-1, with D perhaps TRBD1 (6 bases). V was cut by 7 bases and J by 6 bases, with 25 bases left in between. CDR1 and CDR2 (germline): LGHDT, YNNKEL (reference sequence). The CDR3 contains 18 residues. CDR3 region: CASNLGDRRDLFNSPLHF. In DNA form, the CDR3 reads TGTGCCAGCAACTTGGGAGACAGGCGAGACTTGTTTAATTCACCCCTCCACTTT.

V usage is TRBV7-2 and J usage is TRBJ1-2; TRBD1 aligns across 10 bases. Germline-derived CDR1 and CDR2 are SGHTA and FQGNSA. V was clipped by 4 bases and J by 4 bases; unmatched bases: 9. The CDR3 runs 16 residues. DNA of the CDR3: TGTGCCAGCAGCTCGTTTCCGGGACAGGGGATCTATGGCTACACCTTC. It is translated as CASSSFPGQGIYGYTF.

This clonotype was recorded at least ten times. This sequence joins TRBV28 and TRBJ2-1, with D hard to call. Looked up from germline, CDR1 is MDHEN and CDR2 is SYDVKM. The CDR3 consists of 15 residues. Between the trimmed V and J ends, which lost 5 bases and 3 bases, there was a span of 14 bases. The CDR3 protein is CASSPVEEVYNEQFF. In nucleotides, the CDR3 is TGTGCCAGCAGTCCCGTAGAGGAAGTCTACAATGAGCAGTTCTTC.

This clonotype was observed many times. The rearrangement uses TRBV7-9 and TRBJ1-2; D not certain. In germline, CDR1 is SEHNR, CDR2 FQNEAQ (reference sequence). The CDR3 has 14 residues. Trimming took off 1 base at V and 7 bases at J, with 13 bases between the two ends. This CDR3 reads CASSLETPLPGYTF. The CDR3 nucleotides are TGTGCCAGCAGCTTAGAAACACCCCTACCTGGCTACACCTTC.

A word on this clonotype: Given a much more abundant clone one base away, this may be a read error. The conserved final phenylalanine or tryptophan is absent from the CDR3, which likely points to a read error. The chain couples TRBV5-1 to TRBJ2-3, with 8 bases lining up with TRBD2. Germline V gene data show CDR1 as SGHRS and CDR2 as YFSETQ. The CDR3 has 15 amino acids. J gave up 4 bases and V 0 bases, and 4 bases lay outside the gene matches. The CDR3 loop reads CASSLAGGRADTQYL. The CDR3 DNA reads as TGCGCCAGCAGCTTGGCGGGGGGGCGCGCAGATACGCAGTATTTG.

The table lists this clonotype with a few counts. The V call is TRBV6-5, the J call TRBJ1-3, with 8 bases matching TRBD1. V was pared by 5 bases and J by 4 bases, with 7 bases of the junction left unmatched. Germline-derived CDR1 and CDR2 are MNHEY and SVGAGI. The CDR3 has 15 residues. The CDR3 DNA sequence: TGTGCCAGCAGTGCCGACAGGGGTTCCGGAAACACCATATATTTT. This gives the protein CASSADRGSGNTIYF.

The table lists this clonotype with a few counts. The chain combines TRBV28 with TRBJ1-6; no firm D call. The germline CDR1 and CDR2 sequences are MDHEN and SYDVKM. V lost 10 bases, J lost 7 bases, and 11 bases lay in between. This CDR3 has 12 amino acids. The CDR3: CAIDGGNSPLHF. CDR3 nucleotide sequence: TGTGCCATCGACGGAGGAAATTCACCCCTCCACTTT. The variable domain in full, with the rest retrieved from reference TRBV28 and TRBJ1-6, is DVKVTQSSRYLVKRTGEKVFLECVQDMDHENMFWYRQDPGLGLRLIYFSYDVKMKEKGDIPEGYSVSREKKERFSLILESASTNQTSMYLCAIDGGNSPLHFGNGTRLTVT.

This clonotype was found a few times. This rearrangement joins TRBV28 to TRBJ1-1; the D gene is possibly TRBD1 (5 bases). The V end was cut by 7 bases, the J end by 7 bases, with 19 bases between. The CDR3 sequence is 14 residues long. Germline values: CDR1 MDHEN, CDR2 SYDVKM. CDR3 DNA: TGTGCCAGCATTATCGACTCCCGCGGGGGTGAAGCTTTCTTT. This codes for CASIIDSRGGEAFF.

This clonotype was observed at least ten times. This chain uses TRBV6-5 with TRBJ1-5; D uncertain. Trimming took 6 bases from V and 4 from J, leaving 19 bases between them. The CDR3 consists of 16 residues. The germline CDR1 and CDR2 sequences are MNHEY and SVGAGI. CDR3 in amino acids: CASSRSGGGINQPQHF. DNA of the CDR3: TGTGCCAGCAGCCGTTCCGGTGGAGGGATAAATCAGCCCCAGCATTTT.

Remarks on this clonotype: A much larger clone differs by one base, so this may be a read error. The chain couples TRBV4-2 to TRBJ1-3; D unresolved. Germline CDR1 LGHNA, CDR2 YNFKEQ. The CDR3 length is 17 residues. The CDR3 reads CVSSLDEMGSSGNTIYF. The CDR3 coding sequence is TGTGTCAGCAGCCTGGACGAGATGGGGAGCTCTGGAAACACCATATATTTT.

This clonotype was recorded many times. The V gene is TRBV29-1, the J gene TRBJ2-7; a possible D gene is TRBD1 (5 bases). This CDR3 is built from 12 residues. The V gene's germline CDR1 is SQVTM and CDR2 ANQGSEA. V dropped 3 bases and J dropped 4 bases, with 10 bases sitting between them. The CDR3, as DNA: TGCAGCGTTGAGGGGCAGACTTACGAGCAGTACTTC. Protein: CSVEGQTYEQYF.

This clonotype was seen only a few times. This sequence joins TRBV9 and TRBJ1-1; D is perhaps TRBD1 (5 bases). The CDR3 length is 14 residues. Germline V lookup: CDR1 SGDLS, CDR2 YYNGEE. Trimming left V 4 bases short and J 4 bases short, with 14 bases between. CDR3 sequence: CASSPITRGTEAFF. The CDR3 DNA follows: TGTGCCAGCAGCCCAATCACGAGGGGCACTGAAGCTTTCTTT.

In this sample, this clonotype turned up many times. The rearrangement uses TRBV14 and TRBJ2-1; D unclear. Germline V CDR1 and CDR2: SGHDN, FVKESK. V shed 4 bases and J shed 4 bases, with 11 bases lying between them. CDR3 length: 14 residues. The CDR3 coding sequence is TGTGCCAGCAGCCTCTCGCGGATTTACAATGAGCAGTTCTTC. Its translation: CASSLSRIYNEQFF.

This chain connects TRBV7-2 to TRBJ2-7; D uncertain. Germline CDR1 is SGHTA and CDR2 is FQGNSA. Trimming took 0 bases from V and 5 from J, leaving 5 bases between them. The CDR3 length is 12 residues. For the CDR3, the DNA is TGTGCCAGCAGCTTAGCGGAGCACGAGCAGTACTTC. It codes for CASSLAEHEQYF.

The J gene is TRBJ2-3, the V gene TRBV29-1; no clear D. V gave up 6 bases and J gave up 0 bases, with 22 bases separating them. This CDR3 has 17 amino acids. Germline CDR1 is SQVTM and CDR2 is ANQGSEA. CDR3 sequence: CSVPRGLVDPSTDTQYF. CDR3 sequence (DNA): TGCAGCGTCCCCCGAGGTTTGGTGGACCCTAGCACAGATACGCAGTATTTT.

The V gene is TRBV5-1, the J gene TRBJ2-1, with 10 bases aligning to TRBD2. The CDR3 length is 15 residues. Germline V gene data show CDR1 as SGHRS and CDR2 as YFSETQ. The V gene end was trimmed by 3 bases and the J gene end by 4 bases; junction bases not matched to a gene: 4. CDR3 protein: CASSSQRGGYNEQFF. The CDR3 coding sequence is TGCGCCAGCAGCTCCCAGCGGGGGGGTTACAATGAGCAGTTCTTC. The full variable domain, completed using reference TRBV5-1 and TRBJ2-1, is KAGVTQTPRYLIKTRGQQVTLSCSPISGHRSVSWYQQTPGQGLQFLFEYFSETQRNKGNFPGRFSGRQFSNSRSEMNVSTLELGDSALYLCASSSQRGGYNEQFFGPGTRLTVL.

This clonotype was seen ten or more times. The rearrangement uses TRBV5-1 and TRBJ2-7; 8 bases match TRBD2. From germline, CDR1 is SGHRS and CDR2 YFSETQ. The CDR3 loop spans 16 amino acids. Trimming cost V 4 bases and J 7 bases; bases outside gene matches: 16. The CDR3 sequence is CASSMREEAGEGEQYF. Here the CDR3 DNA reads TGCGCCAGCAGCATGAGGGAGGAAGCGGGAGAAGGAGAGCAGTACTTC.